This TCR beta chain was sequenced in a study of blood T cell repertoires in COVID-19. About the research overall: The samples span acute and convalescent COVID-19 from the United States, Italy and Spain.

The CDR3 runs 14 residues. Germline CDR1 reads SGHRS; CDR2 reads YFSETQ. V lost 7 bases and J lost 3, with 16 bases in between. The repertoire was sequenced with immunoSEQ multiplex PCR; TCRdb's copy has only in-frame clones and lacks some. The sample includes 68,000 or so clones, roughly nine tenths of them seen just once. The chain couples TRBV5-1 to TRBJ1-1; perhaps TRBD1 as D (6 bases). The material sequenced was peripheral blood. This receptor was taken from a man aged 50 to 60 with active COVID-19. The CDR3 region has the DNA TGCGCCAGCCGAGCAGGGGTAGGGGACACTGAAGCTTTCTTT. Translated: CASRAGVGDTEAFF.